This TCR beta chain was captured in a study of Ad26.COV2.S vaccination and SARS-CoV-2 variants. This clone was picked up a small number of times. Germline values: CDR1 SGHDT, CDR2 YYEEEE. V was trimmed by 6 bases and J by 6 bases, leaving 15 bases between them. The CDR3 covers 13 residues. Produced via immunoSEQ multiplex PCR; TCRdb's table is partial and in-frame only. This sample has around 350,000 clones, with 90% to 95% found just once. The starting material was peripheral blood, obtained after recovery from COVID-19. V and J are TRBV5-6 and TRBJ1-1; D remains ambiguous. The clonotype comes from a human donor who had recovered from COVID-19. DNA of the CDR3: TGTGCCAGCATCGGCTCCCTCTCCGCTGAAGCTTTCTTT. This sequence encodes CASIGSLSAEAFF.